These T cell receptor beta chains were read from a single sample in a study of shared clonotypes between healthy human individuals. Sequencing used immunoSEQ multiplex PCR; TCRdb keeps in-frame clones, though not all of them. The table records over 1.5 million clones, 95% to 99% of them present only once. The specimen was naive CD4+ T cells sorted from blood. The receptors originated from a man aged 25-45 years in good health. Each CDR3 is given with its conserved first and last residue. A D gene is named only where the DNA matches it firmly. Some rows mark clone size as missing; the rest say once, few, many or name a class of expanded clone.

TRBJ2-5,TRBV9,TRBD2,.,CASSFGLAEIEETQYF,TGTGCCAGCAGCTTTGGACTAGCGGAAATTGAAGAGACCCAGTACTTC
TRBJ2-3,TRBV2,.,.,CASSGMDTQYF,TGTGCCAGCAGTGGGATGGATACGCAGTATTTT
TRBJ1-5,TRBV10-3,TRBD1,.,CASNRDRASQPQHF,TGTGCCTCGAACCGGGACAGGGCGAGTCAGCCCCAGCATTTT
TRBJ2-7,TRBV29-1,.,.,CSVEEGHRKYF,TGCAGCGTTGAAGAGGGTCACCGGAAGTACTTC
TRBJ2-5,TRBV18,.,.,CASSPYAVQGETQYF,TGTGCCAGCTCACCTTACGCGGTACAGGGAGAGACCCAGTACTTC
TRBJ1-2,TRBV19,.,.,CASSTVSYGYTF,TGTGCCAGTAGTACAGTCTCCTATGGCTACACCTTC
TRBJ2-3,TRBV28,.,.,CASSLDTQYF,TGTGCCAGCAGTTTAGATACGCAGTATTTT
TRBJ1-2,TRBV7-9,TRBD1,.,CASSFEGATRGYTF,TGTGCCAGCAGCTTCGAGGGGGCGACGAGGGGCTACACCTTC
TRBJ2-1,TRBV27,TRBD2,.,CASSPLGLAGTAYYNEQFF,TGTGCCAGCAGTCCTCTCGGACTAGCGGGGACCGCCTACTACAATGAGCAGTTCTTC
TRBJ2-1,TRBV19,TRBD2,.,CASTAILAGNEQFF,TGTGCCAGTACTGCAATCCTAGCGGGCAATGAGCAGTTCTTC
TRBJ2-3,TRBV5-1,TRBD2,.,CASSPSGRASTSTDTQYF,TGCGCCAGCTCGCCAAGCGGGAGGGCCTCCACTAGCACAGATACGCAGTATTTT
TRBJ2-7,TRBV7-9,TRBD2,.,CASSREALNEQYF,TGTGCCAGCAGCCGGGAGGCCCTCAACGAGCAGTACTTC
TRBJ2-5,TRBV13,.,.,CASSSIPSGVRGQETQYF,TGTGCCAGCAGCTCCATACCCTCAGGGGTGCGGGGCCAAGAGACCCAGTACTTC
TRBJ2-1,TRBV7-2,.,.,CASSFGRARVNEQFF,TGTGCCAGCAGCTTTGGGCGCGCGAGAGTGAATGAGCAGTTCTTC
TRBJ1-2,TRBV6-5,.,.,CASSYERGYGYTF,TGTGCCAGCAGTTATGAGAGGGGTTATGGCTACACCTTC
TRBJ2-7,TRBV5-1,TRBD1,.,CASSWATGPYEQYF,TGCGCCAGCAGCTGGGCGACAGGGCCCTACGAGCAGTACTTC
TRBJ1-1,TRBV5-1,.,.,CASRNLMNTEAFF,TGCGCCAGCAGAAACCTGATGAACACTGAAGCTTTCTTT
TRBJ2-2,TRBV10-2,TRBD2,.,CASRGLAGVSPGELFF,TGCGCCAGCAGAGGACTAGCGGGAGTTTCCCCCGGGGAGCTGTTTTTT
TRBJ2-1,TRBV5-1,TRBD2,.,CASSFRTSAGRNEQFF,TGCGCCAGCAGCTTCCGGACTAGCGCTGGGAGGAATGAGCAGTTCTTC
TRBJ2-2,TRBV29-1,TRBD2,.,CSVVYGLAVTGELFF,TGCAGCGTTGTGTATGGACTAGCGGTCACCGGGGAGCTGTTTTTT
TRBJ2-2,TRBV14,.,.,CASSQVHFTGELFF,TGTGCCAGCAGCCAAGTCCATTTCACCGGGGAGCTGTTTTTT
TRBJ2-7,TRBV5-5,.,.,CASSFTASYEQYF,TGTGCCAGCAGCTTTACAGCATCCTACGAGCAGTACTTC
TRBJ2-7,TRBV15,TRBD1,.,CATSRDGQGPSYEQYF,TGTGCCACCAGCAGAGACGGACAGGGCCCATCCTACGAGCAGTACTTC
TRBJ2-1,TRBV28,.,.,CASSLVRPYNEQFF,TGTGCCAGCAGTTTAGTCAGGCCCTACAATGAGCAGTTCTTC
TRBJ2-7,TRBV5-1,TRBD2,.,CASSPHLAGEAEQYF,TGCGCCAGCAGCCCTCATCTAGCGGGAGAGGCCGAGCAGTACTTC
TRBJ2-1,TRBV19,.,.,CASSIPGVYEQFF,TGTGCCAGTAGTATCCCGGGTGTCTATGAGCAGTTCTTC
TRBJ2-7,TRBV12-5,TRBD1,.,CARGQGLTYEQYF,TGTGCTAGGGGACAGGGGCTGACCTACGAGCAGTACTTC
TRBJ2-2,TRBV6-4,.,.,CASSDRVPGELFF,TGTGCCAGCAGTGATCGTGTTCCCGGGGAGCTGTTTTTT
TRBJ2-5,TRBV5-4,TRBD2,.,CASSWGGLAGRETQYF,TGTGCCAGCAGCTGGGGGGGACTAGCGGGTCGAGAGACCCAGTACTTC
TRBJ2-1,TRBV5-4,.,.,CASSWPPNEQFF,TGTGCCAGCAGCTGGCCTCCCAATGAGCAGTTCTTC
TRBJ2-2,TRBV10-3,TRBD2,.,CAIGVLAGRVGELFF,TGTGCCATCGGGGTGTTAGCGGGAAGGGTCGGGGAGCTGTTTTTT
TRBJ2-1,TRBV4-1,TRBD2,once,CASSPRLAGVTYNEQFF,TGCGCCAGCAGCCCCAGACTAGCGGGAGTGACTTACAATGAGCAGTTCTTC
TRBJ2-5,TRBV7-9,TRBD2,.,CASSLGLAGAGETQYF,TGTGCCAGCAGCCTGGGACTAGCGGGTGCAGGGGAGACCCAGTACTTC
TRBJ2-7,TRBV29-1,TRBD2,once,CSVTATSGSYEQYF,TGCAGCGTGACGGCGACTAGCGGTTCCTACGAGCAGTACTTC
TRBJ2-1,TRBV2,TRBD2,.,CASSEERESYNEQFF,TGTGCCAGCAGCGAGGAGCGGGAGTCGTACAATGAGCAGTTCTTC
TRBJ2-7,TRBV28,.,.,CASREQGTSSYEQYF,TGTGCCAGCAGGGAACAGGGGACTTCCTCCTACGAGCAGTACTTC
TRBJ2-5,TRBV5-1,.,.,CASSPQGQETQYF,TGCGCCAGCAGCCCTCAGGGTCAAGAGACCCAGTACTTC
TRBJ2-1,TRBV11-2,TRBD2,.,CASRTLAGAYNEQFF,TGTGCCAGCAGGACTCTAGCGGGAGCTTATAATGAGCAGTTCTTC
TRBJ1-5,TRBV2,TRBD1,.,CASSWDRGLGQPQHF,TGTGCCAGCAGTTGGGACAGGGGGCTAGGGCAGCCCCAGCATTTT
TRBJ2-7,TRBV28,.,once,CASLSGTRYYEQYF,TGTGCCAGCCTCTCCGGGACCCGATACTACGAGCAGTACTTC
TRBJ2-1,TRBV7-9,.,.,CASSREVNEQFF,TGTGCCAGCAGCCGCGAGGTCAATGAGCAGTTCTTC
TRBJ2-1,TRBV11-3,.,.,CASSLGGTSDEQFF,TGTGCCAGCAGCCTCGGTGGCACGTCGGATGAGCAGTTCTTC
TRBJ1-1,TRBV6-5,TRBD1,few,CASSYSGQGNTEAFF,TGTGCCAGCAGTTACTCGGGACAGGGGAACACTGAAGCTTTCTTT
TRBJ2-7,TRBV28,.,.,CASRRGVHEQYF,TGTGCCAGCAGGCGCGGAGTCCACGAGCAGTACTTC
TRBJ2-1,TRBV6-4,TRBD2,.,CASSDSRKAGESSRQFF,TGTGCCAGCAGTGACTCGAGGAAGGCGGGAGAAAGCTCGAGGCAGTTCTTC
TRBJ1-1,TRBV30,TRBD1,.,CAWSRTGSDTEAFF,TGTGCCTGGAGTAGGACAGGTTCCGACACTGAAGCTTTCTTT
TRBJ2-5,TRBV29-1,.,.,CSVGPGGGETQYF,TGCAGCGTTGGGCCAGGGGGAGGGGAGACCCAGTACTTC
TRBJ2-7,TRBV19,.,once,CASSIVVSSYEQYF,TGTGCCAGTAGTATTGTTGTCAGCTCCTACGAGCAGTACTTC
TRBJ1-3,TRBV13,TRBD1,.,CASSSGQGRGNTIYF,TGTGCCAGCAGCTCAGGACAGGGCCGTGGAAACACCATATATTTT
TRBJ1-3,TRBV9,TRBD1,.,CASSVGQTPGNTIYF,TGTGCCAGCAGCGTGGGACAGACTCCTGGAAACACCATATATTTT
TRBJ1-2,TRBV28,.,.,CASSLQGTLYGYTF,TGTGCCAGCAGTTTACAAGGTACCCTCTATGGCTACACCTTC